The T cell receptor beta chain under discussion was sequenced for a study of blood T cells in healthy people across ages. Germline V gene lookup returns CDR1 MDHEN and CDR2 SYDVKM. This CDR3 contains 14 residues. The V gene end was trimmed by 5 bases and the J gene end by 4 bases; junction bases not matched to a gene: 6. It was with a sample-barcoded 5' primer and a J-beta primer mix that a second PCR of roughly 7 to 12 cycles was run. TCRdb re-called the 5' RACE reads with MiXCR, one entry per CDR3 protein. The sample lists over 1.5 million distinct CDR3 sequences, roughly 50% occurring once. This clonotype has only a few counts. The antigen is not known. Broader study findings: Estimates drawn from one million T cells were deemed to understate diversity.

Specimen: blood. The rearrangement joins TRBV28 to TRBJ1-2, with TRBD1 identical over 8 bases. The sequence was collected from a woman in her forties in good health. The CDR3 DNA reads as TGTGCCAGCAGTCAGACAGGGGTTGTCTATGGCTACACCTTC. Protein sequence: CASSQTGVVYGYTF.